The entry that follows covers one T cell receptor beta chain sequence. This specimen belongs to a study of prognosis after radiotherapy for stage I lung cancer. Study in general: The 13 male and 6 female patients were aged about 50 to 90, median about 70 years.

Two separate time points each saw a draw of 5 to 6.5 milliliters of peripheral blood. This CDR3 has 14 residues. Germline CDR1 and CDR2: SNHLY and FYNNEI. Trimming cost V 6 bases and J 4 bases; bases outside gene matches: 8. Genomic DNA served as the source from which two-round multiplex PCR generated TCR beta CDR3 amplicons. The use of primers specific to each TRBV and TRBJ gene characterized first-round PCR. Each CDR3 protein is one row after TCRdb ran MiXCR on the multiplex PCR reads. Seen here are over 20,000 distinct CDR3 sequences, around 42% observed once, and the top ten hold around 60%. This specimen was PBMCs, taken before or after stereotactic body radiation therapy (not recorded which). The sequence was collected from a donor aged 50 or older with non-small cell lung cancer. This chain links TRBV2 with TRBJ2-7, with 8 bases lining up with TRBD1. The CDR3 DNA sequence: TGTGCCAGCAGCCTGGGACAGGATATTTACGAGCAGTACTTC. This gives the protein CASSLGQDIYEQYF.